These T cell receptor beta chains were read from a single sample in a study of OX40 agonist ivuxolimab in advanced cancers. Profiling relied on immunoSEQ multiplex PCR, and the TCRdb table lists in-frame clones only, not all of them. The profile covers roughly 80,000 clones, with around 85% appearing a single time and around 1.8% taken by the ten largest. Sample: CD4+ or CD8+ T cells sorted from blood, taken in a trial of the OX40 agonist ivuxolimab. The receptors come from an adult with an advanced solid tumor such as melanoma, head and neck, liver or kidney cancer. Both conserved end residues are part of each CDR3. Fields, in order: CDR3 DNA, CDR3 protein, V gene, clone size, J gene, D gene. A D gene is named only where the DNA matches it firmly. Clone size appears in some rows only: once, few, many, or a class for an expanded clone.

CDR3 DNA: TGCGCCAGCAGCCTACAGGGTGTTCGTGACATTCAGTACTTC; CDR3 protein: CASSLQGVRDIQYF; V gene: TRBV5-1; clone size: .; J gene: TRBJ2-4; D gene: .
CDR3 DNA: TGCAGTGTAGAGATTCACAATGAGCAGTTCTTC; CDR3 protein: CSVEIHNEQFF; V gene: TRBV20-1; clone size: .; J gene: TRBJ2-1; D gene: .
CDR3 DNA: TGTGCCAGCAGTTTTGGGGACAGAGCCTACGAGCAGTACTTC; CDR3 protein: CASSFGDRAYEQYF; V gene: TRBV28; clone size: .; J gene: TRBJ2-7; D gene: TRBD1
CDR3 DNA: TGCGCCAGCAGCCAAGACCGACTAGCGGGGGGGCACCAAGAGACCCAGTACTTC; CDR3 protein: CASSQDRLAGGHQETQYF; V gene: TRBV4-3; clone size: once; J gene: TRBJ2-5; D gene: TRBD2
CDR3 DNA: TGCGCCAGCAGCCGCCACCTCCGACAGACCGGGGAGCTGTTTTTT; CDR3 protein: CASSRHLRQTGELFF; V gene: TRBV4-3; clone size: .; J gene: TRBJ2-2; D gene: .
CDR3 DNA: TGTGCCAGCATGAATTCGGGACAGGGACAATATGGCTACACCTTC; CDR3 protein: CASMNSGQGQYGYTF; V gene: TRBV6-5; clone size: .; J gene: TRBJ1-2; D gene: TRBD1
CDR3 DNA: TGTGCCAGCAGCTTAGAACCGACAGGATACTACAATGAGCAGTTCTTC; CDR3 protein: CASSLEPTGYYNEQFF; V gene: TRBV7-6; clone size: .; J gene: TRBJ2-1; D gene: .
CDR3 DNA: TGTGCCAGCAGCGTAGAGTTGGGAGCAGGTTCCTACAATGAGCAGTTCTTC; CDR3 protein: CASSVELGAGSYNEQFF; V gene: TRBV9; clone size: .; J gene: TRBJ2-1; D gene: .
CDR3 DNA: TGTGCCACCAAGGCGGGAGTGAGTCGCGGGGAGCTGTTTTTT; CDR3 protein: CATKAGVSRGELFF; V gene: TRBV15; clone size: .; J gene: TRBJ2-2; D gene: TRBD2
CDR3 DNA: TGTGCCAGCAGTCACAAGCGGAACACTGAAGCTTTCTTT; CDR3 protein: CASSHKRNTEAFF; V gene: TRBV6-5; clone size: once; J gene: TRBJ1-1; D gene: .
CDR3 DNA: TGTGCCAGCCGCTTAGGGCTTAATCAGCCCCAGCATTTT; CDR3 protein: CASRLGLNQPQHF; V gene: TRBV27; clone size: .; J gene: TRBJ1-5; D gene: .
CDR3 DNA: TGTGCCAGCAGCCGAGGACAGGGGACCGGGGAGCTGTTTTTT; CDR3 protein: CASSRGQGTGELFF; V gene: TRBV4-2; clone size: .; J gene: TRBJ2-2; D gene: TRBD1
CDR3 DNA: TGTGCCAGCAGCTTAGGGGAACTGGGGGAGCAGTTCTTC; CDR3 protein: CASSLGELGEQFF; V gene: TRBV11-3; clone size: .; J gene: TRBJ2-1; D gene: .
CDR3 DNA: TGTGCCAGCAGCCCGGGGGGGGGCCAAGAGACCCAGTACTTC; CDR3 protein: CASSPGGGQETQYF; V gene: TRBV7-3; clone size: few; J gene: TRBJ2-5; D gene: TRBD2
CDR3 DNA: TGTGCCAGCAGCCAGGGACTAGCGGGAGACGAGCAGTACTTC; CDR3 protein: CASSQGLAGDEQYF; V gene: TRBV7-7; clone size: once; J gene: TRBJ2-7; D gene: TRBD2
CDR3 DNA: TGTGCCAGTAGGCTGACAGCCCCTAATGAAAAACTGTTTTTT; CDR3 protein: CASRLTAPNEKLFF; V gene: TRBV19; clone size: .; J gene: TRBJ1-4; D gene: .
CDR3 DNA: TGTGCCAGCAGCTCCCCGGGACAGCCCGAGCAGTACTTC; CDR3 protein: CASSSPGQPEQYF; V gene: TRBV7-2; clone size: .; J gene: TRBJ2-7; D gene: TRBD1
CDR3 DNA: TGCGCCAGCAGCCCCGATGGGAAGGATGAGCAGTTCTTC; CDR3 protein: CASSPDGKDEQFF; V gene: TRBV5-1; clone size: .; J gene: TRBJ2-1; D gene: .
CDR3 DNA: TGTGCCAGCAGCTTAGGGACAGAGAACACTGAAGCTTTCTTT; CDR3 protein: CASSLGTENTEAFF; V gene: TRBV11-2; clone size: .; J gene: TRBJ1-1; D gene: .
CDR3 DNA: TGTGCCAGCAGTTTATGGGGTCGGGGCACTGAAGCTTTCTTT; CDR3 protein: CASSLWGRGTEAFF; V gene: TRBV28; clone size: once; J gene: TRBJ1-1; D gene: .
CDR3 DNA: TGTGCCAGCAGCCAAGACGTAGGCCAAGCTAACTATGGCTACACCTTC; CDR3 protein: CASSQDVGQANYGYTF; V gene: TRBV4-2; clone size: .; J gene: TRBJ1-2; D gene: .
CDR3 DNA: TGTGCCAGCAGAGACTGGGACAGTTGGACTGAAGCTTTCTTT; CDR3 protein: CASRDWDSWTEAFF; V gene: TRBV5-4; clone size: .; J gene: TRBJ1-1; D gene: TRBD1
CDR3 DNA: TGTGCCAGTAGTCCAAGCCTTCTAGCGGGGGGTCAAAAGACCCAGTACTTC; CDR3 protein: CASSPSLLAGGQKTQYF; V gene: TRBV19; clone size: .; J gene: TRBJ2-5; D gene: TRBD2
CDR3 DNA: TGTGCCAGCAATGTAGCGGGGACGAACACCGGGGAGCTGTTTTTT; CDR3 protein: CASNVAGTNTGELFF; V gene: TRBV2; clone size: .; J gene: TRBJ2-2; D gene: TRBD2
CDR3 DNA: TGTGCCACCAGCAGAGTCACAGGGGGGTCCAATGAGCAGTTCTTC; CDR3 protein: CATSRVTGGSNEQFF; V gene: TRBV15; clone size: .; J gene: TRBJ2-1; D gene: TRBD1
CDR3 DNA: TGTGCCAGCTCCCCGGGGGTTCTACCTACCGAGCAGTACTTC; CDR3 protein: CASSPGVLPTEQYF; V gene: TRBV28; clone size: .; J gene: TRBJ2-7; D gene: .
CDR3 DNA: TGTGCCTGGAACCGGGACAGAGGCAATCAGCCCCAGCATTTT; CDR3 protein: CAWNRDRGNQPQHF; V gene: TRBV30; clone size: .; J gene: TRBJ1-5; D gene: TRBD1
CDR3 DNA: TGTGCCAGCAGTAGACTAGCGGGGGTGGATACGCAGTATTTT; CDR3 protein: CASSRLAGVDTQYF; V gene: TRBV5-8; clone size: .; J gene: TRBJ2-3; D gene: TRBD2
CDR3 DNA: TGCGCCAGCAGCCAAGTGTTTAAAGCTAACTATGGCTACACCTTC; CDR3 protein: CASSQVFKANYGYTF; V gene: TRBV4-3; clone size: .; J gene: TRBJ1-2; D gene: .
CDR3 DNA: TGTGCCAGCAGCCCTGGACCGGCCCAAGGGGCCCAGTACTTC; CDR3 protein: CASSPGPAQGAQYF; V gene: TRBV9; clone size: .; J gene: TRBJ2-5; D gene: .
CDR3 DNA: TGTGCCAGCAGTGAAGTCGGTAGCGGCCTTGGGACAGATACGCAGTATTTT; CDR3 protein: CASSEVGSGLGTDTQYF; V gene: TRBV25-1; clone size: .; J gene: TRBJ2-3; D gene: .
CDR3 DNA: TGCGCCAGCAGCCGCGGGACAGCGGGCGGCTACACCTTC; CDR3 protein: CASSRGTAGGYTF; V gene: TRBV4-3; clone size: .; J gene: TRBJ1-2; D gene: TRBD1
CDR3 DNA: TGTGCCAGCAGCGTAAGACAGGGATACACTGAAGCTTTCTTT; CDR3 protein: CASSVRQGYTEAFF; V gene: TRBV7-2; clone size: .; J gene: TRBJ1-1; D gene: TRBD1
CDR3 DNA: TGCGCCAGCAGCCAATTCGGGACAGGGTCGTCCTATGGCTACACCTTC; CDR3 protein: CASSQFGTGSSYGYTF; V gene: TRBV4-3; clone size: .; J gene: TRBJ1-2; D gene: TRBD1
CDR3 DNA: TGTGCCAGCAGCTTCTGGGGACGTCAAGAGACCCAGTACTTC; CDR3 protein: CASSFWGRQETQYF; V gene: TRBV7-8; clone size: .; J gene: TRBJ2-5; D gene: .
CDR3 DNA: TGTGCCAGCAGCTTAGTGGCGGGAAGGAGCACTGAAGCTTTCTTT; CDR3 protein: CASSLVAGRSTEAFF; V gene: TRBV11-1; clone size: .; J gene: TRBJ1-1; D gene: .
CDR3 DNA: TGTGCCACCCTTTTGTGGCTCGGACTAGCGGGCAATGAGCAGTTCTTC; CDR3 protein: CATLLWLGLAGNEQFF; V gene: TRBV27; clone size: .; J gene: TRBJ2-1; D gene: TRBD2
CDR3 DNA: TGTGCCAGCACAGGGCGTAATCAGCCCCAGCATTTT; CDR3 protein: CASTGRNQPQHF; V gene: TRBV11-3; clone size: .; J gene: TRBJ1-5; D gene: .
CDR3 DNA: TGCGCCAGCAGTCTGAACAGGGAAAAAGAGACCCAGTACTTC; CDR3 protein: CASSLNREKETQYF; V gene: TRBV5-1; clone size: .; J gene: TRBJ2-5; D gene: .
CDR3 DNA: TGTGCCAGCAGTTTAAGGGTCTATGGCTACACCTTC; CDR3 protein: CASSLRVYGYTF; V gene: TRBV28; clone size: .; J gene: TRBJ1-2; D gene: .
CDR3 DNA: TGTGCCAGCAGCCCTGGGACAGTAACTTACCAAGAGACCCAGTACTTC; CDR3 protein: CASSPGTVTYQETQYF; V gene: TRBV11-2; clone size: .; J gene: TRBJ2-5; D gene: TRBD1
CDR3 DNA: TGTGCCAGCAGCTCCTTTGGGACAAAGAATGAGCAGTTCTTC; CDR3 protein: CASSSFGTKNEQFF; V gene: TRBV6-5; clone size: .; J gene: TRBJ2-1; D gene: .
CDR3 DNA: TGTGCCAGTAGCGGACCCGGGACTAGAAACGAGCAGTACTTC; CDR3 protein: CASSGPGTRNEQYF; V gene: TRBV19; clone size: .; J gene: TRBJ2-7; D gene: TRBD2
CDR3 DNA: TGTGCCAGCAGTGAAAACGTAGACAATGAGCGGCAGTTCTTC; CDR3 protein: CASSENVDNERQFF; V gene: TRBV6-1; clone size: .; J gene: TRBJ2-1; D gene: .
CDR3 DNA: TGTGCCACCAGCAGAGTACAAATAGGCACCGGGGAGCTGTTTTTT; CDR3 protein: CATSRVQIGTGELFF; V gene: TRBV15; clone size: .; J gene: TRBJ2-2; D gene: .
CDR3 DNA: TGTGCCAGTAGTATTCTAGCCTCGAACACCGGGGAGCTGTTTTTT; CDR3 protein: CASSILASNTGELFF; V gene: TRBV19; clone size: .; J gene: TRBJ2-2; D gene: .
CDR3 DNA: TGTGCCAGCAGCTTGGGAGTACAGGGAGCAGGGGAGCTGTTTTTT; CDR3 protein: CASSLGVQGAGELFF; V gene: TRBV4-2; clone size: .; J gene: TRBJ2-2; D gene: .
CDR3 DNA: TGCGCCAGCAGCCAAGGGAGGGGTAGTGGAGGGGAGCAGTACTTC; CDR3 protein: CASSQGRGSGGEQYF; V gene: TRBV4-3; clone size: .; J gene: TRBJ2-7; D gene: .
CDR3 DNA: TGTGCCAGCAGTGACGTCGGGGGGAAAGAGACCCAGTACTTC; CDR3 protein: CASSDVGGKETQYF; V gene: TRBV2; clone size: few; J gene: TRBJ2-5; D gene: TRBD2
CDR3 DNA: TGTGCCAGTGAATGGGAGGGCAGCCTTGGAAACACCATATATTTT; CDR3 protein: CASEWEGSLGNTIYF; V gene: TRBV6-1; clone size: .; J gene: TRBJ1-3; D gene: .
CDR3 DNA: TGTGCCAGCAAGCCGGGACACTCCTACAATGAGCAGTTCTTC; CDR3 protein: CASKPGHSYNEQFF; V gene: TRBV6-5; clone size: .; J gene: TRBJ2-1; D gene: .
CDR3 DNA: TGCGCCAGCCTCAGTAACGGGGAGCTGTTTTTT; CDR3 protein: CASLSNGELFF; V gene: TRBV5-1; clone size: .; J gene: TRBJ2-2; D gene: .
CDR3 DNA: TGTGCCAGCAGCTACTCAGTGAGCGACCACTACGAGCAGTACTTC; CDR3 protein: CASSYSVSDHYEQYF; V gene: TRBV5-5; clone size: .; J gene: TRBJ2-7; D gene: .
CDR3 DNA: TGTGCCAGCAGCGGAAACAGGGAAAGGGCGAACACCGGGGAGCTGTTTTTT; CDR3 protein: CASSGNRERANTGELFF; V gene: TRBV7-3; clone size: .; J gene: TRBJ2-2; D gene: .